The 11 T cell receptor beta chains below all came from one sample that was sequenced in a study of blood T cell repertoires in COVID-19. Only in-frame clones appear in the TCRdb table, and some are missing; sequencing was by immunoSEQ multiplex PCR. The table has about 110,000 clones, over 75% seen once. The sequencing sample was made of peripheral blood. These receptors were obtained from an elderly woman with active or convalescent COVID-19.

The rearrangement joins TRBV10-1 to TRBJ2-3; 8 nucleotides match TRBD2. Trimming took 2 bases from V and 4 from J; bases not matched to a gene: 5. The CDR3 has 15 residues. Germline CDR1 and CDR2: WNHNN and SYGVQD (reference sequence). CDR3 sequence: CASSENGAGADTQYF. CDR3 sequence (DNA): TGCGCCAGCAGTGAGAACGGAGCGGGAGCAGATACGCAGTATTTT.

The V and J genes are TRBV16 and TRBJ1-2, with D perhaps TRBD1 (5 bases). This CDR3 comprises 14 residues. V was pared by 2 bases and J by 1 base, with 8 bases between. Germline loops: CDR1 KGHSY, CDR2 FQNENV. CDR3 sequence (DNA): TGTGCCAGCAGCCAACAGGGACTTAACTATGGCTACACCTTC. It specifies CASSQQGLNYGYTF.

The chain employs TRBV5-8 and TRBJ2-1; 7 positions agree with TRBD2. Germline trimming cut 2 bases from V and 0 bases from J; bases unmatched to any gene: 8. Germline lookup yields CDR1 SGHTS and CDR2 YDEGEE. The CDR3 is 17 amino acids. The chain's CDR3 is CASSFLDSGDSYNEQFF. CDR3 coding DNA: TGTGCCAGCAGCTTCCTCGACAGCGGGGACTCCTACAATGAGCAGTTCTTC.

The chain combines TRBV5-6 with TRBJ2-1; 14 bases fit TRBD2. Trimming cost V 4 bases and J 8 bases; bases outside gene matches: 5. CDR1 and CDR2 from the germline V gene are SGHDT and YYEEEE. The CDR3 contains 15 residues. The DNA of the CDR3 is TGTGCCAGCAGCCCCGGGACTAGCGGGAGCGATGAGCAGTTCTTC. Its translation is CASSPGTSGSDEQFF. The complete variable domain, with remaining parts taken from reference TRBV5-6 and TRBJ2-1, reads DAGVTQSPTHLIKTRGQQVTLRCSPKSGHDTVSWYQQALGQGPQFIFQYYEEEERQRGNFPDRFSGHQFPNYSSELNVNALLLGDSALYLCASSPGTSGSDEQFFGPGTRLTVL.

This clone was picked up one time. The chain recombines TRBV19 with TRBJ1-2; D uncertain. V dropped 1 base and J dropped 2 bases, with 11 bases sitting between them. This CDR3 is built from 15 residues. Germline V gene lookup returns CDR1 LNHDA and CDR2 SQIVND (reference sequence). In DNA, the CDR3 is TGTGCCAGTAGTATAGGTCACAGTCAAAACTATGGCTACACCTTC. Protein sequence: CASSIGHSQNYGYTF.

This clone has just one count. The J gene is TRBJ2-3, the V gene TRBV5-4; 9 positions match TRBD2. Losses at the gene ends were 3 bases for V and 5 bases for J; bases not matched to a gene: 7. The CDR3 runs to 15 residues. Germline assignment: CDR1 SGHNT and CDR2 YYREEE (reference sequence). CDR3 sequence reads: CASSSGTSSGDTQYF. CDR3 DNA: TGTGCCAGCAGCTCTGGGACTAGCTCTGGAGATACGCAGTATTTT.

This chain joins TRBV10-1 and TRBJ1-3; tentative D call: TRBD1 (6 bases). The CDR3 extends over 15 amino acids. Trimming removed 8 bases at V and 2 bases at J, with 16 bases between. The V gene's germline CDR1 is WNHNN and CDR2 SYGVQD (reference sequence). The CDR3: CASGQSSDTGNTIYF. The CDR3 DNA reads TGCGCCAGCGGACAGTCCTCGGACACTGGAAACACCATATATTTT.

The J gene is TRBJ1-2, the V gene TRBV7-9, with D unresolved. This CDR3 spans 15 amino acids. V lost 5 bases to trimming and J lost 2 bases, with 15 bases between them. CDR1 and CDR2 from the germline V gene are SEHNR and FQNEAQ (reference sequence). The CDR3 region has the DNA TGTGCCAGCAGCCCCGCGAGGTTATTAAACTATGGCTACACCTTC. Its protein is CASSPARLLNYGYTF.

This chain links TRBV18 with TRBJ1-3; no clear D gene. V was trimmed by 3 bases and J by 4 bases, leaving 13 bases between them. The germline V gene encodes CDR1 KGHSH and CDR2 LQKENI. This CDR3 is built from 15 residues. The CDR3 here is CASSPAPGLGNTIYF. Written as DNA, the CDR3 is TGTGCCAGCTCACCCGCTCCCGGGTTGGGAAACACCATATATTTT.

This sequence joins TRBV29-1 and TRBJ1-1; no clear D gene. The CDR3 length is 11 residues. With 5 bases removed from V and 5 bases from J, the gap between germline ends came to 9 bases. The germline gives CDR1 SQVTM, CDR2 ANQGSEA. CDR3 loop: CSVWQFTEAFF. The CDR3 nucleotides read TGCAGCGTTTGGCAGTTTACTGAAGCTTTCTTT.

The chain carries TRBV12-3 or TRBV12-4 and TRBJ1-2; maybe TRBD1 (5 bases). This CDR3 region has 13 residues. V lost 5 bases, J lost 4 bases, and 11 bases lay in between. The CDR3 protein is CASSPRRAYGYTF. For the CDR3, the DNA is TGTGCCAGCAGTCCCCGCAGGGCCTATGGCTACACCTTC.